A single sample gave rise to the 29 T cell receptor beta chains below, sequenced in a study of cytomegalovirus exposure and HLA in healthy donors. Amplification used 60 Vbeta primers and 13 Jbeta primers. This table comes from immunoSEQ multiplex PCR, and its TCRdb copy is limited to in-frame clones, with some not included. The sample yields 65,000 to 75,000 clones, roughly 74% seen once. Specimen: PBMCs. The receptor set was obtained from a woman aged 55-69 years in good health and CMV-seropositive.

The chain joins TRBV14 to TRBJ1-6; the D is unclear. Trimming stripped 5 bases from V and 0 bases from J, with 8 bases between. This CDR3 has 15 residues. CDR1 is SGHDN, CDR2 FVKESK, per germline. The CDR3 DNA is TGTGCCAGCAGCGAGAGGAGCTCCTATAATTCACCCCTCCACTTT. It is translated as CASSERSSYNSPLHF.

This chain joins TRBV7-8 and TRBJ1-2, with a possible D match to TRBD1 (5 bases). The ends were cut back, 6 bases at V and 0 bases at J, with 14 bases in the middle. CDR1 is SGHVS and CDR2 is FQNEAQ in the germline V gene. CDR3 size: 15 residues. CDR3 protein: CASSRTGGTNYGYTF. In nucleotides, the CDR3 is TGTGCCAGCAGTCGAACGGGGGGGACTAACTATGGCTACACCTTC.

The rearrangement joins TRBV5-6 to TRBJ2-2; TRBD2 aligns across 7 bases. Looked up from germline, CDR1 is SGHDT and CDR2 is YYEEEE. CDR3 length equals 15 residues. V lost 0 bases and J lost 3; bases outside the gene matches: 2. DNA for the CDR3: TGTGCCAGCAGCTTGGGGCTAGCGGACACCGGGGAGCTGTTTTTT. This encodes CASSLGLADTGELFF.

V gene TRBV10-3 combines with J gene TRBJ1-2, with 9 positions matching TRBD1. The CDR3 is made up of 14 amino acids. Trimming removed 6 bases from V and 5 bases from J; junction bases left unmatched: 7. Germline lookup yields CDR1 ENHRY and CDR2 SYGVKD. The CDR3 reads CAISLSGTGYGYTF. The CDR3 coding sequence is TGTGCCATCAGCCTCTCCGGGACAGGGTATGGCTACACCTTC.

The V gene is TRBV5-1, the J gene TRBJ2-7, with TRBD2 matching 12 bases. Germline V CDR1 and CDR2: SGHRS, YFSETQ. Germline trimming cut 0 bases from V and 6 bases from J; bases unmatched to any gene: 4. This CDR3 is built from 15 residues. The CDR3 protein is CASSLGTSGTGEQYF. The CDR3 DNA sequence: TGCGCCAGCAGCTTGGGGACTAGCGGGACAGGCGAGCAGTACTTC. The whole variable domain, filled in from reference TRBV5-1 and TRBJ2-7, reads KAGVTQTPRYLIKTRGQQVTLSCSPISGHRSVSWYQQTPGQGLQFLFEYFSETQRNKGNFPGRFSGRQFSNSRSEMNVSTLELGDSALYLCASSLGTSGTGEQYFGPGTRLTVT.

The rearrangement uses TRBV4-1 and TRBJ2-7, with D uncertain. Germline assignment: CDR1 MGHRA and CDR2 YSYEKL. The V end lost 0 bases, the J end lost 5 bases, and 8 bases lay between the germline ends. This CDR3 is built from 13 residues. CDR3 in DNA: TGCGCCAGCAGCCAAGAACCGGGTGACGAGCAGTACTTC. This translates into CASSQEPGDEQYF.

V usage is TRBV7-2 and J usage is TRBJ2-3; possibly TRBD1 for D (6 bases). CDR1 and CDR2 from the germline V gene are SGHTA and FQGNSA. CDR3 size: 16 residues. Trimming took off 5 bases at V and 0 bases at J, with 15 bases between the two ends. CDR3 nucleotides: TGTGCCAGCAGCCCCCCTTGGGGGCTAAGCACAGATACGCAGTATTTT. It translates to CASSPPWGLSTDTQYF.

This clone occurred once. The rearrangement links TRBV29-1 to TRBJ1-4; D uncertain. The ends were cut back, 6 bases at V and 4 bases at J, with 12 bases in the middle. In germline, CDR1 is SQVTM, CDR2 ANQGSEA. The CDR3 contains 13 residues. CDR3 coding DNA: TGCAGCGTCTTTGAGGAGGGTAATGAAAAACTGTTTTTT. As protein: CSVFEEGNEKLFF.

The V gene is TRBV9, the J gene TRBJ2-1, with 8 bases that match TRBD2. CDR3 size: 15 residues. V dropped 0 bases and J dropped 2; count of bases not matched to a gene: 1. In germline, CDR1 is SGDLS, CDR2 YYNGEE. This CDR3 reads CASSVGGLAYNEQFF. The CDR3 DNA reads as TGTGCCAGCAGCGTAGGGGGACTAGCCTACAATGAGCAGTTCTTC.

This chain links TRBV2 with TRBJ2-5, with 7 bases that match TRBD1. The J call is uncertain, as TRBJ2-7 better fits the DNA end. The CDR3 spans 13 residues. In germline, CDR1 is SNHLY, CDR2 FYNNEI. The CDR3 nucleotides read TGTGCCAGCAAGGAAGGGGGCACCTACGAGCAGTACTTC. Protein sequence: CASKEGGTYEQYF.

The rearrangement uses TRBV4-1 and TRBJ1-1; 8 bases agree with TRBD1. The J segment lost 4 bases and the V segment lost 1 base, leaving 8 bases of the junction unmatched. Germline loops: CDR1 MGHRA, CDR2 YSYEKL. The CDR3 runs 16 residues. CDR3 DNA: TGCGCCAGCAGCCAAGGGGTTCAACAGGGGGGCACTGAAGCTTTCTTT. It specifies CASSQGVQQGGTEAFF.

This clone came up once. The V gene is TRBV6-1, the J gene TRBJ2-3; TRBD2 matches 12 bases. The CDR3 has 15 residues. CDR1 and CDR2 (germline): MNHNS, SASEGT. V lost 6 bases and J lost 6; bases outside the gene matches: 7. CDR3 loop: CASRPGLAGRDTQYF. CDR3 coding DNA: TGTGCCAGCAGACCCGGACTAGCGGGAAGGGATACGCAGTATTTT.

This clone was recorded once. The gene calls are TRBV6-1 and TRBJ2-5; D is perhaps TRBD2 (5 bases). CDR3 length: 15 amino acids. Germline values: CDR1 MNHNS, CDR2 SASEGT. Trimming stripped 7 bases from V and 5 bases from J, with 20 bases between. CDR3 coding DNA: TGTGCCAGCACCGAAGTGAAGGGTCGGAGGGAGACCCAGTACTTC. Translated: CASTEVKGRRETQYF.

The chain recombines TRBV14 with TRBJ2-5; D might be TRBD2 (5 bases). This CDR3 contains 13 residues. Germline V gives CDR1 SGHDN, CDR2 FVKESK. V lost 6 bases and J lost 1, with 9 bases in between. The CDR3 spells CASSSGFQETQYF. The CDR3 bases are TGTGCCAGCAGTTCGGGGTTCCAAGAGACCCAGTACTTC.

V is TRBV7-9 and J is TRBJ2-7, with D maybe TRBD2 (7 bases). The CDR3 sequence is 14 residues long. V was trimmed by 8 bases and J by 2 bases, leaving 16 bases between them. Germline V gene data show CDR1 as SEHNR and CDR2 as FQNEAQ (reference sequence). The CDR3 sequence: CASCLAGAAYEQYF. DNA for the CDR3: TGTGCCAGCTGTCTGGCGGGGGCTGCCTACGAGCAGTACTTC.

This chain uses TRBV7-9 with TRBJ2-2; TRBD2 matches at 14 bases. This CDR3 region has 18 residues. V shed 5 bases, J shed 1 base, and the junction held 6 bases outside the gene matches. Germline V gene sequence: CDR1 SEHNR, CDR2 FQNEAQ (reference sequence). The CDR3 spells CASSPGLAGGLNTGELFF. In nucleotides, the CDR3 is TGTGCCAGCAGCCCAGGACTAGCGGGGGGCTTGAACACCGGGGAGCTGTTTTTT.

V is TRBV7-9 and J is TRBJ2-4; 10 bases match TRBD2. The CDR3 extends over 15 amino acids. CDR1 and CDR2 from the germline V gene are SEHNR and FQNEAQ (reference sequence). After removal of 3 bases from V and 1 base from J, the junction contained 0 bases not matched to a gene. The CDR3 here is CASSFSGGAKNIQYF. The CDR3 DNA reads TGTGCCAGCAGCTTTAGCGGGGGGGCCAAAAACATTCAGTACTTC.

This chain connects TRBV7-8 to TRBJ1-5; 10 bases map to TRBD1. Trimming removed 0 bases from V and 1 base from J; junction bases left unmatched: 3. Germline V gives CDR1 SGHVS, CDR2 FQNEAQ. The CDR3 length is 17 residues. The CDR3 reads CASSLAGGQGSNQPQHF. As DNA, the CDR3 is TGTGCCAGCAGCTTAGCGGGGGGACAGGGGAGCAATCAGCCCCAGCATTTT.

The genes are TRBV13 and TRBJ2-7; 7 nucleotides line up with TRBD1. J lost 2 bases, V lost 0 bases, and 1 base had no gene match. Germline V gives CDR1 PRHDT, CDR2 FYEKMQ (reference sequence). CDR3 length equals 14 residues. The CDR3 sequence: CASSLGTGPYEQYF. The DNA of the CDR3 is TGTGCCAGCAGCTTAGGGACAGGGCCCTACGAGCAGTACTTC.

Notes on this clone: The sample carries other DNA sequences with the same CDR3. The rearrangement links TRBV29-1 to TRBJ1-5; D unclear. Germline values: CDR1 SQVTM, CDR2 ANQGSEA. Trimming cost V 4 bases and J 0 bases, with 7 bases left between them. There are 13 residues in the CDR3. The CDR3 loop reads CSVGPGSNQPQHF. CDR3 coding DNA: TGCAGCGTTGGACCGGGTAGCAATCAGCCCCAGCATTTT.

The chain combines TRBV6-1 with TRBJ2-7, with 9 nucleotides matching TRBD1. Germline values: CDR1 MNHNS, CDR2 SASEGT. CDR3 length: 15 amino acids. The J segment lost 5 bases and the V segment lost 2 bases, leaving 7 bases of the junction unmatched. CDR3 protein: CASSEFRTGVNEQYF. The DNA for the CDR3 is TGTGCCAGCAGTGAATTCCGGACAGGGGTAAACGAGCAGTACTTC.

The genes are TRBV21-1 and TRBJ1-5; the DNA was not used to check the table's D call, TRBD1. TRBV21-1 is a recognized pseudogene. The CDR3 spans 14 residues. The CDR3 DNA reads TGTGCCAGCAGCGAGAAGGACAACAATCAGCCCCAGCATTTT. Protein product: CASSEKDNNQPQHF.

The chain has TRBV4-1 and TRBJ2-5; D possibly corresponds to TRBD1 (6 bases). The J call may be mistaken, given a closer DNA end match to TRBJ2-7. Germline loops: CDR1 MGHRA, CDR2 YSYEKL. This CDR3 contains 15 residues. CDR3: CASSQVPGQNYEQYF. In DNA, the CDR3 is TGCGCCAGCAGCCAAGTCCCGGGACAAAACTACGAGCAGTACTTC.

This chain connects TRBV27 to TRBJ2-6, with D possibly being TRBD1 (6 bases). The V end lost 5 bases, the J end lost 4 bases, and 15 bases lay between the germline ends. Germline loops: CDR1 MNHEY, CDR2 SMNVEV (reference sequence). This CDR3 is built from 16 residues. As DNA, the CDR3 is TGTGCCAGCAGTCCCGCCCCAGGGGTCGGGGCCAACGTCCTGACTTTC. Translation: CASSPAPGVGANVLTF. Combining the CDR3 with reference TRBV27 and TRBJ2-6 gives the whole variable domain EAQVTQNPRYLITVTGKKLTVTCSQNMNHEYMSWYRQDPGLGLRQIYYSMNVEVTDKGDVPEGYKVSRKEKRNFPLILESPSPNQTSLYFCASSPAPGVGANVLTFGAGSRLTVL.

The rearrangement uses TRBV5-6 and TRBJ2-3, with 8 bases aligning to TRBD1. Losses at the gene ends were 0 bases for V and 5 bases for J; bases not matched to a gene: 8. The germline V gene has CDR1 SGHDT and CDR2 YYEEEE. This CDR3 spans 16 amino acids. CDR3 DNA: TGTGCCAGCAGCTTGGCTAGGGACAGGTCTATAGATACGCAGTATTTT. This encodes CASSLARDRSIDTQYF.

In its sample, this clone was seen once. An end of the junction differs from the germline gene, which may be a read error. Other DNA sequences in this specimen translate into the identical CDR3. The V gene is TRBV4-2, the J gene TRBJ1-5, with no clear D. The CDR3 runs to 13 residues. The V gene's germline CDR1 is LGHNA and CDR2 YNFKEQ. The CDR3 DNA reads as TGTGCCAGCAGTCAAGTAATCGGGCAGCCCCAGCATTTT. Amino acid sequence: CASSQVIGQPQHF.

This sequence joins TRBV5-1 and TRBJ2-5; 8 bases are a match to TRBD1. V was pared by 2 bases and J by 1 base, with 7 bases of the junction left unmatched. The CDR3 extends over 16 amino acids. Germline-derived CDR1 and CDR2 are SGHRS and YFSETQ. CDR3: CASSLSPGQAQETQYF. In DNA form, the CDR3 reads TGCGCCAGCAGCTTAAGCCCGGGACAGGCCCAAGAGACCCAGTACTTC.

This clone has only a few counts. The chain carries TRBV5-6 and TRBJ2-2; the D is unclear. Germline V CDR1 and CDR2: SGHDT, YYEEEE. The CDR3 has 13 amino acids. V was pared by 0 bases and J by 4 bases, with 4 bases between. This chain's CDR3 is CASSLVRTGELFF. CDR3 bases: TGTGCCAGCAGCTTGGTGCGCACCGGGGAGCTGTTTTTT.

This clone appeared a few times. V usage is TRBV7-6 and J usage is TRBJ1-4; D might be TRBD1 (5 bases). Trimming pared 3 bases from V and 1 base from J, leaving 9 bases between. Germline CDR1 SGHVS, CDR2 FNYEAQ. The CDR3 totals 15 residues. For the CDR3, the DNA is TGTGCCAGCAGCTTGACGGGACTAACTAATGAAAAACTGTTTTTT. Translation: CASSLTGLTNEKLFF.